This T cell receptor (beta chain) was sequenced in a study of T cells in Graves' hyperthyroidism and ophthalmopathy. From RNA transcripts, TCR beta CDR3 regions were amplified. With the HTBI primer set, the TCR CDR3 went through a first round of RT-PCR. TCRdb reanalysed the multiplex PCR reads using MiXCR and keeps one entry per CDR3 protein. The sample has hundreds of thousands of distinct CDR3 sequences; under 15% are singletons. This CDR3 region has 14 residues. CDR1 is ENHRY, CDR2 SYGVKD, per germline. V dropped 3 bases and J dropped 1; count of bases not matched to a gene: 3. This TCR derives from a woman under 40 with Graves' hyperthyroidism. The rearrangement links TRBV10-3 to TRBJ2-7; 7 bases align to TRBD2. The material sequenced was blood. The CDR3 nucleotides are TGTGCCATCAGTGAAGCTAGCGGATCCTACGAGCAGTACTTC. Its translation: CAISEASGSYEQYF.